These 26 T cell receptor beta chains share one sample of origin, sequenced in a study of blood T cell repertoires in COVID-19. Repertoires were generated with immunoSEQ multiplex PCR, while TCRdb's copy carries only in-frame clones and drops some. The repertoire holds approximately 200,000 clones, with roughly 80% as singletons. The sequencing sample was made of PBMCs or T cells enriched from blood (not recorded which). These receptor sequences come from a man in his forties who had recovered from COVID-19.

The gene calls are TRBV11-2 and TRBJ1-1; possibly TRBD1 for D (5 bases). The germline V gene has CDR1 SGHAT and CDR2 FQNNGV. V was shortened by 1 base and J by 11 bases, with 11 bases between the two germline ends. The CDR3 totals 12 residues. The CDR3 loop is CASSLGAGKAFF. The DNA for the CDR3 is TGTGCCAGCAGCTTAGGGGCAGGGAAGGCTTTCTTT.

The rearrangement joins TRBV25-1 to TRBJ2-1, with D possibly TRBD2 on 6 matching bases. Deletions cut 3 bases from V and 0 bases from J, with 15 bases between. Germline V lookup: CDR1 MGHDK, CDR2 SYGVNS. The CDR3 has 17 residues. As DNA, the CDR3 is TGTGCCAGCAGTGACTTAGGAGGGGAGGACTCCTACAATGAGCAGTTCTTC. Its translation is CASSDLGGEDSYNEQFF.

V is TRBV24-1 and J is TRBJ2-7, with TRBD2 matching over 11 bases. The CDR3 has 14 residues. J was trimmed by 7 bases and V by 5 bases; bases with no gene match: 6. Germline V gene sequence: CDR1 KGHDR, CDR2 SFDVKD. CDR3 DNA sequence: TGTGCCACCAGTGCGACTAGCGGGACCAGGGAGCAGTACTTC. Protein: CATSATSGTREQYF.

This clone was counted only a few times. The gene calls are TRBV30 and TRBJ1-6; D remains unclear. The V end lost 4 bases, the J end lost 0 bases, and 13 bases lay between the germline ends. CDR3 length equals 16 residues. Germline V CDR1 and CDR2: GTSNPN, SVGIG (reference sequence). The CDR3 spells CAWKLAGSSYNSPLHF. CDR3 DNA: TGTGCCTGGAAACTCGCAGGCAGCTCCTATAATTCACCCCTCCACTTT.

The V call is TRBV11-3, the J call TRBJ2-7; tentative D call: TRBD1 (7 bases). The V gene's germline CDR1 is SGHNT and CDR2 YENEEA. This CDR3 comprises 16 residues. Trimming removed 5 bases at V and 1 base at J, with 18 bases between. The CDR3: CASSRGGTAGSYEQYF. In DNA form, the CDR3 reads TGTGCCAGCAGCCGAGGCGGGACAGCAGGATCCTACGAGCAGTACTTC.

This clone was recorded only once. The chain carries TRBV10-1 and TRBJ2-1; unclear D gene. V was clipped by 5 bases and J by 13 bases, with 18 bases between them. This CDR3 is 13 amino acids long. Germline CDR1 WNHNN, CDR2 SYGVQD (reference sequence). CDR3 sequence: CASSSNAGAKQFF. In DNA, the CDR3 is TGCGCCAGCAGTTCGAACGCTGGAGCCAAACAGTTCTTC.

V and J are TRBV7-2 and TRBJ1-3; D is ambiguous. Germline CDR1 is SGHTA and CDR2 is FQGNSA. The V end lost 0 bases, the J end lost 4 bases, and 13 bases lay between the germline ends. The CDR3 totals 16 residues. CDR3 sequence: CASSLAFGGSGNTIYF. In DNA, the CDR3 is TGTGCCAGCAGCTTAGCCTTCGGAGGGTCAGGAAACACCATATATTTT.

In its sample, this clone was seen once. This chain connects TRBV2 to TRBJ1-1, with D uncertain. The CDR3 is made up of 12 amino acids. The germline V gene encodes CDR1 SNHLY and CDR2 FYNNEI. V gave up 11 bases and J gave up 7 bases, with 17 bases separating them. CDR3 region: CAGGVGLLEAFF. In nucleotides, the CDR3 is TGTGCCGGCGGGGTTGGCCTCCTTGAAGCTTTCTTT. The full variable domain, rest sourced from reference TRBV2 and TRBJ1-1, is EPEVTQTPSHQVTQMGQEVILRCVPISNHLYFYWYRQILGQKVEFLVSFYNNEISEKSEIFDDQFSVERPDGSNFTLKIRSTKLEDSAMYFCAGGVGLLEAFFGQGTRLTVV.

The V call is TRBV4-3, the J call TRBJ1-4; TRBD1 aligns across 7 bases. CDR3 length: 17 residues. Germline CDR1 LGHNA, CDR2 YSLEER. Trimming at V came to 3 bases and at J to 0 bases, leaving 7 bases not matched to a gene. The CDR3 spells CASSQARQGATNEKLFF. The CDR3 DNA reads TGCGCCAGCAGCCAGGCACGACAGGGTGCAACTAATGAAAAACTGTTTTTT.

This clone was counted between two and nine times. The CDR3 loop reads CASSDSGGTYEQYF. The CDR3 bases are TGTGCCAGCAGCGACTCAGGGGGGACCTACGAGCAGTACTTC. The chain combines TRBV7-6 with TRBJ2-7, with a possible D match to TRBD1 (7 bases). The V gene lost 5 bases and the J gene lost 2 bases, with 13 bases spanning the gap. CDR1 is SGHVS, CDR2 FNYEAQ, per germline. This CDR3 comprises 14 residues.

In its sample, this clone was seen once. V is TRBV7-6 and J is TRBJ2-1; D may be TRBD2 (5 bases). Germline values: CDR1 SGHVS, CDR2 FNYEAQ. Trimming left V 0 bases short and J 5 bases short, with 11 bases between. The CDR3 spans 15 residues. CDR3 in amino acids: CASSLALGVDNEQFF. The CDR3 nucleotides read TGTGCCAGCAGCTTAGCCCTCGGGGTTGACAATGAGCAGTTCTTC.

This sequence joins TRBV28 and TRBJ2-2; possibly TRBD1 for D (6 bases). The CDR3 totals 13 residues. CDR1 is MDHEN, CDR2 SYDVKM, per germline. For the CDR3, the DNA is TGTGCTAGCCAGGGGTTTTACACCGGGGAGCTGTTTTTT. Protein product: CASQGFYTGELFF.

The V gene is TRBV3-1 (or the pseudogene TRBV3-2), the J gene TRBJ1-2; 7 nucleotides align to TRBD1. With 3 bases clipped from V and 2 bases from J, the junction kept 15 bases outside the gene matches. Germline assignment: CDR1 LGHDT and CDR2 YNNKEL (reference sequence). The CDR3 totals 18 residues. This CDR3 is CASSHPGWDSRSNYGYTF. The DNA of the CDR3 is TGTGCCAGCAGCCACCCTGGGTGGGACAGCCGGTCCAACTATGGCTACACCTTC.

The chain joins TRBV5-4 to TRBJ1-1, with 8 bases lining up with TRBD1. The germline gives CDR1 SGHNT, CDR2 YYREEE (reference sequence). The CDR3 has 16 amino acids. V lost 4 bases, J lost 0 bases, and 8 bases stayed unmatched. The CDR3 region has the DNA TGTGCCAGCAGCAATCCTCCGGACAGGGTGAACACTGAAGCTTTCTTT. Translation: CASSNPPDRVNTEAFF.

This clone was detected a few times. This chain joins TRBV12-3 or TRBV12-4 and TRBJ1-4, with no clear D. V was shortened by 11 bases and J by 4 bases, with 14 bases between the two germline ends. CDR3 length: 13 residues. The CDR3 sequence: CACGEGDNEKLFF. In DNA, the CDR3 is TGTGCCTGTGGAGAGGGAGATAATGAAAAACTGTTTTTT.

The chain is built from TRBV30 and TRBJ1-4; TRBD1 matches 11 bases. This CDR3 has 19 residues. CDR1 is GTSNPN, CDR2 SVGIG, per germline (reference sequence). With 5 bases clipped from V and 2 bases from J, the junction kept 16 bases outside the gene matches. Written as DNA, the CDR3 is TGTGCCTGGGGTAACGACGGACAGGGGGCGATTGGGACTAATGAAAAACTGTTTTTT. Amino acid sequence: CAWGNDGQGAIGTNEKLFF.

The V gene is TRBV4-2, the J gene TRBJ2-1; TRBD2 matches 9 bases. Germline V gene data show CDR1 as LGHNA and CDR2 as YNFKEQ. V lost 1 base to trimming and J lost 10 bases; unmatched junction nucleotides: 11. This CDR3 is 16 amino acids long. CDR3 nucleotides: TGTGCCAGCAGCCAAGTCGTAGCGGGAGTCTTGAGCGAGCAGTTCTTC. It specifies CASSQVVAGVLSEQFF.

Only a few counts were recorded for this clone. The CDR3 sequence is CASSPPGGRYEQYF. The CDR3 nucleotides read TGTGCCAGCAGCCCCCCAGGGGGGCGCTACGAGCAGTACTTC. This chain links TRBV7-2 with TRBJ2-7; tentative D call: TRBD1 (7 bases). Germline CDR1 and CDR2: SGHTA and FQGNSA. The CDR3 length is 14 residues. With 5 bases removed from V and 3 bases from J, the gap between germline ends came to 14 bases.

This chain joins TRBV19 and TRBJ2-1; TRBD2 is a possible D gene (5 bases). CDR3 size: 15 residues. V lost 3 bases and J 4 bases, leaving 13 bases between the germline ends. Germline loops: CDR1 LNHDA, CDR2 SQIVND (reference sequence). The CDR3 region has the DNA TGTGCCAGTAGTATCGCTAGCTGGGGATACAATGAGCAGTTCTTC. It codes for CASSIASWGYNEQFF.

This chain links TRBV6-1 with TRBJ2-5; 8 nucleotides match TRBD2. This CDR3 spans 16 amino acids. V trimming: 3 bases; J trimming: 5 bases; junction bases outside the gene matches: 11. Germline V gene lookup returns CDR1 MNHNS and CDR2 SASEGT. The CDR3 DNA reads TGTGCCAGCAGTGATTTACCGGGGGGGTTTTTGGAGACCCAGTACTTC. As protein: CASSDLPGGFLETQYF.

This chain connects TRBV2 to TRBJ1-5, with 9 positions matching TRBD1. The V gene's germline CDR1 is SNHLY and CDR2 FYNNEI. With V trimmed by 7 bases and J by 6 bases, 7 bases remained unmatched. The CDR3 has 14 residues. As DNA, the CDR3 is TGTGCCAGCAACTCTATGACAGGGGGTCAGCCCCAGCATTTT. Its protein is CASNSMTGGQPQHF.

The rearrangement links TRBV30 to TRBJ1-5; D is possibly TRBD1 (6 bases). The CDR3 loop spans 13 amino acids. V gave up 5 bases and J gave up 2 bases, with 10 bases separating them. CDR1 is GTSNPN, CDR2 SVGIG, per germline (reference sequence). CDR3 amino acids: CAWAPGGNQPQHF. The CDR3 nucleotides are TGTGCCTGGGCCCCAGGGGGCAATCAGCCCCAGCATTTT.

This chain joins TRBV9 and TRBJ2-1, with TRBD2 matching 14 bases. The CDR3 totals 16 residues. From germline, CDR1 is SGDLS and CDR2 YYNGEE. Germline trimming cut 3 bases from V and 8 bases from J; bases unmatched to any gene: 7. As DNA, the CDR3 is TGTGCCAGCAGCGGGGGACTAGCGGGAGCGTGGGATGAGCAGTTCTTC. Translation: CASSGGLAGAWDEQFF.

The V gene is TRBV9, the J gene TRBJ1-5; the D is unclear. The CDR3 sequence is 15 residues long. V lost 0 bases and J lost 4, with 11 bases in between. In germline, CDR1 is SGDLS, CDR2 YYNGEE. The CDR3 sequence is CASSVEGSGNQPQHF. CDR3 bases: TGTGCCAGCAGCGTAGAAGGTAGCGGGAATCAGCCCCAGCATTTT.

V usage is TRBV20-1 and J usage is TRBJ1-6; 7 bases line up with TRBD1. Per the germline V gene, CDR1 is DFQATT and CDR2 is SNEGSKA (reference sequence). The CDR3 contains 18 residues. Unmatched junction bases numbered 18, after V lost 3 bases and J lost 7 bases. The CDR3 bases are TGCAGTGCTAGTAAGACGGACAGGTTAAAAATTGGGAATTCACCCCTCCACTTT. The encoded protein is CSASKTDRLKIGNSPLHF.

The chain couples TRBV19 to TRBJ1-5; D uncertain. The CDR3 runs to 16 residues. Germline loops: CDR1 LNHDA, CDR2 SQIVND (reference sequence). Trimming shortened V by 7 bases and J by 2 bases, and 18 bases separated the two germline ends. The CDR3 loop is CASTARGVRGNQPQHF. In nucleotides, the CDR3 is TGTGCCAGTACGGCGCGCGGGGTTAGGGGCAATCAGCCCCAGCATTTT.